This TCR beta chain was recovered during a study of high-grade serous ovarian cancer treatment subgroups. Study context: Samples averaged 14,192 reads and 7,000 or so unique TCR beta rearrangements. Study results and caveats: Different patients shared almost no repertoire; same-patient tumors shared roughly 0.1 to 0.8. CDR1 and CDR2 were left unanalyzed; analyses focused on CDR3.

CDR1 and CDR2 from the germline V gene are SGHTA and FQGNSA. V was clipped by 1 base and J by 5 bases; unmatched bases: 6. The CDR3 runs 15 residues. This clone appeared a single time. What it binds is unknown. Sequenced by immunoSEQ multiplex PCR; TCRdb stores in-frame clones only, minus some. The sample shows around 9,000 clones, approximately 90% of them seen only once. The tumor samples were collected prior to definitive surgery or chemotherapy. The sequenced sample was tumor tissue. This chain connects TRBV7-2 to TRBJ2-5; TRBD1 matches 8 bases. This clonotype originated in a human donor with high-grade serous ovarian cancer. CDR3 amino acids: CASSLENRGFETQYF. CDR3 nucleotides: TGTGCCAGCAGCTTAGAGAACAGGGGGTTCGAGACCCAGTACTTC.